Listed below are T cell receptor beta chains from one sample, sequenced in a study of blood T cell repertoires in COVID-19. Measured with immunoSEQ multiplex PCR; TCRdb has only the in-frame clones, and not every one. The sample has approximately 74,000 clones, over 80% seen once; the top ten hold approximately 2.4%. Material for sequencing was peripheral blood. The receptors originated from a man older than 75 with active or convalescent COVID-19. Both conserved end residues are part of each CDR3. Fields, in order: V gene, CDR3 length, CDR3 protein.

TRBV20-1 17 CSASRGTLPVSGNEQFF
TRBV7-2 16 CASSSRLAGVGETQYF
TRBV4-1 19 CASSQELGGRGRYQETQYF
TRBV12-5 15 CASGGSGTVSYEQYF
TRBV5-1 15 CASSLIAQNTGELFF
TRBV5-1 16 CASSPRVAGGRETQYF
TRBV19 16 CASSPRTGEGYQPQHF
TRBV15 18 CATSGERRTSGSTDTQYF
TRBV2 14 CASGSSVYQETQYF
TRBV30 13 CAFGLTSGNTIYF
TRBV11-2 15 CASSPDGGGRETQYF
TRBV19 19 CASSTGGQGSKNGNQPQHF
TRBV4-1 16 CASSQGAGGANEKLFF
TRBV6-6 16 CASSPRNRALNTEAFF
TRBV5-1 18 CASSLLTSASGGANVLTF
TRBV5-1 15 CASSLVSLGDYEQYF
TRBV19 13 CASSPLGHGELFF
TRBV19 13 CASSTGGRQPQHF
TRBV27 13 CASSLKYSGEQYF
TRBV6-6 14 CASSRDRVKNEQYF
TRBV21-1 21 CASSKPRLRIGESREVDEQFF
TRBV6-6 15 CASSSGTNYNSPLHF
TRBV29-1 16 CSVGQPGLVSYNEQFF
TRBV5-1 17 CASSSYGTASGANVLTF
TRBV4-2 18 CASSQDKQREFLYNEQFF
TRBV7-2 15 CASSLARFTTGELFF
TRBV5-6 13 CASSLEGGYEQYF